This T cell receptor beta chain was captured by sequencing in a study of cytomegalovirus exposure and HLA in healthy donors. On the study more broadly: The early release's HLA-typed donors yielded some 85 million unique TCRs. The study's findings and limits: In a later analysis, HLA-associated beta chains showed higher expansion and lower generation probabilities than comparable chains. Later on, a genetic analysis was performed. It linked a missense variant in DCLRE1C with V- and J-gene trimming of TCR beta. The study listed under 200 cytomegalovirus-associated TCR beta chains.

The PCR employed 60 Vbeta primers together with 13 Jbeta primers. Profiled with immunoSEQ multiplex PCR; TCRdb holds only in-frame clones, not every one. Of 170,000 or so clones in the sample, 80% are singletons; the top ten hold 1%. This clone was found once. What it recognizes is unknown. Trimming stripped 4 bases from V and 2 bases from J, with 13 bases between. This CDR3 comprises 14 residues. Germline CDR1 reads SGDLS; CDR2 reads YYNGEE. This chain links TRBV9 with TRBJ2-7; tentatively, D is TRBD1 (6 bases). The specimen was PBMCs. The TCR sequence derives from a woman aged 50 to 60 in good health and CMV-seropositive. CDR3 loop: CASSHRDTPYEQYF. CDR3 bases: TGTGCCAGCAGCCACCGGGACACCCCCTACGAGCAGTACTTC.